The source of this T cell receptor beta chain is a study of T-cell reconstitution after alpha-beta-depleted transplantation in children listed by TCRdb under 2016. With regard to the full study: The study quantitatively tracked T-cell immune reconstitution after TCRalphabeta/CD19-depleted allogeneic hematopoietic cell transplantation in children using TCR repertoire profiling.

The library came from PCR. The sample was run on an Illumina HiSeq 2500. Molecular barcoding was employed in the preparation of TCR libraries, with unique molecular identifiers being used to normalize TCRbeta repertoire quantification. TCRdb's own reprocessing of the public reads used fastp at Q25 and MiXCR and kept productive beta chains. Each entry is one CDR3 protein sequence, shown with its most common DNA and genes. The sample yields roughly 670,000 distinct CDR3 sequences; over 10% were counted once. The ten largest clonotypes hold 0.79% of the sample. This clonotype was seen only once. The clone's antigen remains unknown. Within one base of it there is no much larger clone, and no base qualities were kept. A single read makes a weak case. Beyond this particular receptor, the publication reports: About two months after transplant, the apparently early recovery of alphabetaT-cell counts reportedly depended on just several hundred clones that had expanded rapidly and came from non-depleted graft cells. The high TCRbeta diversity at day 60 in some patients was ascribed to recipient T cells and intrathymic progenitors that had survived conditioning. Hyperexpanded clone frequencies declined over subsequent months; after one year, T-cell counts and TCRbeta diversity were mostly attributed to newly produced T cells.

The treatment or condition label corresponds to: allogeneic hematopoietic cell transplantation with graft depleted of TCRalphabeta T cells and CD19 B cells. TCRalphabeta/CD19-depleted allogeneic hematopoietic cell grafts were given to the transplant recipients, all of whom were children. The clonotype was recovered from a girl aged 2 to 10 with congenital amegakaryocytic thrombocytopenia, due to receive a stem cell transplant. This material consisted of PBMCs, taken before TCRalphabeta/CD19-depleted stem cell transplant.

The DNA reads TGTGCCAGCAGCTTTTCCGGGACTAGCGTAGATACGCAGTATTTT. Translated, it reads CASSFSGTSVDTQYF. The chain is assembled from TRBV11-3 and TRBJ2-3, with 10 central nucleotides matching TRBD2. Relative to germline, V is missing 3 bases and J is missing 5 bases, with 5 bases of the junction outside any gene match. CDR1 and CDR2 are read off the germline V gene as SGHNT and YENEEA. The CDR3 measures 15 amino acids from cysteine to phenylalanine. Only the CDR3 DNA is retained, 45 bases long and in frame from the first base.